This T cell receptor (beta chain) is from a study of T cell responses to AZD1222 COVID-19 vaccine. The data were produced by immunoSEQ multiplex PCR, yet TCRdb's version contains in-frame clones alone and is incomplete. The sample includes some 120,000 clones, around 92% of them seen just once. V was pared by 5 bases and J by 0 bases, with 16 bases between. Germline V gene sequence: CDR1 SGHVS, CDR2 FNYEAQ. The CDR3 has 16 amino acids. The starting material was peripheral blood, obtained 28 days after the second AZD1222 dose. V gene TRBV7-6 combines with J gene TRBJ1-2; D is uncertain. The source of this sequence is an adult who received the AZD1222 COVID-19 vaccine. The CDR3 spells CASSQGPDPSNYGYTF. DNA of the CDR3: TGTGCCAGCAGCCAAGGCCCAGATCCTTCTAACTATGGCTACACCTTC. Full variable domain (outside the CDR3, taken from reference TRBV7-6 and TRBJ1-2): GAGVSQSPRYKVTKRGQDVALRCDPISGHVSLYWYRQALGQGPEFLTYFNYEAQQDKSGLPNDRFSAERPEGSISTLTIQRTEQRDSAMYRCASSQGPDPSNYGYTFGSGTRLTVV.